This is a list of T cell receptor beta chains from one sample in a study of T cells in Graves' hyperthyroidism and ophthalmopathy. A single record per CDR3 protein comes from TCRdb applying MiXCR to the multiplex PCR reads. Of hundreds of thousands of distinct CDR3 sequences in the sample, under 15% were seen once. What was sequenced was blood. The receptor source for this set is a woman in her forties with Graves' ophthalmopathy. The CDR3 runs from the conserved cysteine through the conserved F or W. A D gene is named only where the DNA matches it firmly. For some rows the clone size is stated as once, few or many, or as a class when expanded; others skip it.

clone size	V gene	D gene	J gene	CDR3 protein
many	TRBV2	NA	TRBJ1-1	CASSEGQLDEAFF
many	TRBV6-1	TRBD1	TRBJ1-5	CASSEEWTGYQPQHF
NA	TRBV19	TRBD1	TRBJ1-6	CASSARKTGGIRSPLHF
many	TRBV28	NA	TRBJ1-5	CASSSDSYNQPQHF
many	TRBV20-1	TRBD2	TRBJ2-7	CSASRLAGDSPEYEQYF
many	TRBV7-3	NA	TRBJ2-5	CASSLDGSGEETQYF
many	TRBV12-3/TRBV12-4	TRBD1	TRBJ1-1	CASIPAGGNTEAFF
many	TRBV6-2/TRBV6-3	TRBD1	TRBJ2-7	CASWDSPYEQYF
few	TRBV28	TRBD1	TRBJ1-1	CASSTPGQGGGEAFF
many	TRBV4-1	TRBD1	TRBJ1-1	CASSRLTGGAEAFF
many	TRBV5-5	TRBD1	TRBJ2-4	CASSAPGTGKVQYF
many	TRBV6-1	NA	TRBJ1-5	CASSERVASNQPQHF
NA	TRBV6-5	TRBD1	TRBJ2-7	CASSYRPLTGDEQYF
NA	TRBV27	NA	TRBJ1-2	CASSRGSRGYGYTF
many	TRBV19	NA	TRBJ1-1	CASSYPRMNTEAFF
many	TRBV6-5	NA	TRBJ1-2	CASSRQDDGYTF
NA	TRBV6-5	NA	TRBJ1-1	CASSYPHFGQLNTEAFF
many	TRBV29-1	TRBD1	TRBJ1-1	CSGGQGMEIAEAFF